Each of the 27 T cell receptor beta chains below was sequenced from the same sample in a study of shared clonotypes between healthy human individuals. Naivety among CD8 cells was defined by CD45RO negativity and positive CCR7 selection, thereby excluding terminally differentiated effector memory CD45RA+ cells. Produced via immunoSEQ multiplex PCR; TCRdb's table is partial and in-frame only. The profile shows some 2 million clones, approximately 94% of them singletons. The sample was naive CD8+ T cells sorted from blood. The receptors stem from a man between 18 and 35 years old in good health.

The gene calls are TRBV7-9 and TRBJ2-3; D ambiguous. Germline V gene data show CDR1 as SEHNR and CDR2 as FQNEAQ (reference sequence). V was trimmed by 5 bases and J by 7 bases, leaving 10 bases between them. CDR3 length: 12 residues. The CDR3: CASSNWENTQYF. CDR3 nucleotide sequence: TGTGCCAGCAGCAACTGGGAAAATACGCAGTATTTT.

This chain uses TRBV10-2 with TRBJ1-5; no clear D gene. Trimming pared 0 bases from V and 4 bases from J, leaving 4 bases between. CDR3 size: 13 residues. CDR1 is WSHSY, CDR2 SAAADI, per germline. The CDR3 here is CASSESLNQPQHF. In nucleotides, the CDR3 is TGCGCCAGCAGTGAGTCGCTGAATCAGCCCCAGCATTTT.

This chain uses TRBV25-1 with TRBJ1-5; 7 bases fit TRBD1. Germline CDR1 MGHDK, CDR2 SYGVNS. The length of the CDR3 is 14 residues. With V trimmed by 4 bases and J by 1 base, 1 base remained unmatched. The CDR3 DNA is TGTGCCAGCAGTGCGACAGGGAGCAATCAGCCCCAGCATTTT. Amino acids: CASSATGSNQPQHF. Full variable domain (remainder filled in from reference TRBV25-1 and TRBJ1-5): EADIYQTPRYLVIGTGKKITLECSQTMGHDKMYWYQQDPGMELHLIHYSYGVNSTEKGDLSSESTVSRIRTEHFPLTLESARPSHTSQYLCASSATGSNQPQHFGDGTRLSIL.

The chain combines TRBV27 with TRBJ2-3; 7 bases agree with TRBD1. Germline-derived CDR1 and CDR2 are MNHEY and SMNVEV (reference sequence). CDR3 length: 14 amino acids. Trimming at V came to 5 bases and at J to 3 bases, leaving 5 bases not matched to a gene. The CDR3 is CASSVTGLTDTQYF. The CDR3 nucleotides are TGTGCCAGCAGTGTGACAGGGTTGACAGATACGCAGTATTTT.

The CDR3 loop reads CASSYEGSGNTIYF. DNA of the CDR3: TGTGCCAGCAGCTACGAGGGTAGTGGAAACACCATATATTTT. The chain uses TRBV9 and TRBJ1-3; D is unclear. CDR1 SGDLS and CDR2 YYNGEE come from the germline V gene. Trimming took 4 bases from V and 3 from J, leaving 11 bases between them. The CDR3 extends over 14 amino acids.

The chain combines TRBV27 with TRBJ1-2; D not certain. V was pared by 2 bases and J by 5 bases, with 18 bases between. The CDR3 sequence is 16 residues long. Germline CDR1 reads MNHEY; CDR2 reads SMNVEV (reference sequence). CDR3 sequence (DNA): TGTGCCAGCAGTTTAGTCGGCCTTAGACTCATATATGGCTACACCTTC. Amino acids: CASSLVGLRLIYGYTF.

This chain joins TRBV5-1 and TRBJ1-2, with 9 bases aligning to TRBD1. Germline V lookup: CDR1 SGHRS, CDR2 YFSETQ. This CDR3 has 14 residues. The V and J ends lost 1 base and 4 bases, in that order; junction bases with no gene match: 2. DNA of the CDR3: TGCGCCAGCAGCTTGACAGGGGGCCCCTATGGCTACACCTTC. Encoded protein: CASSLTGGPYGYTF.

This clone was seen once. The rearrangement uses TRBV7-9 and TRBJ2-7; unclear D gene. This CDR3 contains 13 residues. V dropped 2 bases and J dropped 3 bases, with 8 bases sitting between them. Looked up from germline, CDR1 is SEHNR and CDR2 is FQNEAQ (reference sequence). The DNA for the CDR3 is TGTGCCAGCAGCTTAAACCTAGACTACGAGCAGTACTTC. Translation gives CASSLNLDYEQYF.

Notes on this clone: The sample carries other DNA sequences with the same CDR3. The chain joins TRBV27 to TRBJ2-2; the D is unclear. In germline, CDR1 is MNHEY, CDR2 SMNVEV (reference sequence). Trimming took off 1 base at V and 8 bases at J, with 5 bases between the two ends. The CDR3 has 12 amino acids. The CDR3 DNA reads TGTGCCAGCAGTTTATTGAGGGGGGAGCTGTTTTTT. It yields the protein CASSLLRGELFF.

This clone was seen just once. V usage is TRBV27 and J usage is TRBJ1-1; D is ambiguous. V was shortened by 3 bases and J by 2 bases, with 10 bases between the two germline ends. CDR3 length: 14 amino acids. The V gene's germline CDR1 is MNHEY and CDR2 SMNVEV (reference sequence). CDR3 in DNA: TGTGCCAGCAGTTTGCTGACACCTAACACTGAAGCTTTCTTT. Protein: CASSLLTPNTEAFF.

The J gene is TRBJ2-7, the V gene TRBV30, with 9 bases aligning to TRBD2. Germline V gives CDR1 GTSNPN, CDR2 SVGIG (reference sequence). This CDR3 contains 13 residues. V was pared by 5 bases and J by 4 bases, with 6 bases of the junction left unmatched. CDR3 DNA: TGTGCCTGGGGGACTAGCTCGGGGTACGAGCAGTACTTC. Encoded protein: CAWGTSSGYEQYF. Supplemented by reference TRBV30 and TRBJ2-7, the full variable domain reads SQTIHQWPATLVQPVGSPLSLECTVEGTSNPNLYWYRQAAGRGLQLLFYSVGIGQISSEVPQNLSASRPQDRQFILSSKKLLLSDSGFYLCAWGTSSGYEQYFGPGTRLTVT.

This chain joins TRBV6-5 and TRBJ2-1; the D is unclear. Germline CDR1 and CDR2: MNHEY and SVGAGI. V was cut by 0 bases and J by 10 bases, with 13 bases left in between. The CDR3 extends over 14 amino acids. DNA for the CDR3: TGTGCCAGCAGTTACTCGATTAACTCGGTGGAGCAGTTCTTC. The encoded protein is CASSYSINSVEQFF.

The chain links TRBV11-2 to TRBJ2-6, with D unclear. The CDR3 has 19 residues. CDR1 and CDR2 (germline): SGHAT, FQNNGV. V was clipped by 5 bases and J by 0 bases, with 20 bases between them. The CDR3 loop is CASSIYYQEYLSGANVLTF. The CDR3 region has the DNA TGTGCCAGCAGCATATACTATCAGGAATATCTCTCTGGGGCCAACGTCCTGACTTTC. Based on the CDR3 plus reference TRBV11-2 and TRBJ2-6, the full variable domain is EAGVAQSPRYKIIEKRQSVAFWCNPISGHATLYWYQQILGQGPKLLIQFQNNGVVDDSQLPKDRFSAERLKGVDSTLKIQPAKLEDSAVYLCASSIYYQEYLSGANVLTFGAGSRLTVL.

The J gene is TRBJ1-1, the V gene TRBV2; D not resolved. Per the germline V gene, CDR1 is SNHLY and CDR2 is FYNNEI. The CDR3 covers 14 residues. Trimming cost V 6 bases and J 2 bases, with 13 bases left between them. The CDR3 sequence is CASSPKAVNTEAFF. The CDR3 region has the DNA TGTGCCAGCAGCCCGAAAGCCGTAAACACTGAAGCTTTCTTT.

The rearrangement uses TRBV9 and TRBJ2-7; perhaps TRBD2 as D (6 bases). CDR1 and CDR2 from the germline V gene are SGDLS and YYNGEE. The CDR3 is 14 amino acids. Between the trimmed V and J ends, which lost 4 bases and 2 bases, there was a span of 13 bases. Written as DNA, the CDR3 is TGTGCCAGCAGCCTTCGACTAGACGCCTACGAGCAGTACTTC. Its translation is CASSLRLDAYEQYF. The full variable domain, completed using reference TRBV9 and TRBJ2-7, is DSGVTQTPKHLITATGQRVTLRCSPRSGDLSVYWYQQSLDQGLQFLIQYYNGEERAKGNILERFSAQQFPDLHSELNLSSLELGDSALYFCASSLRLDAYEQYFGPGTRLTVT.

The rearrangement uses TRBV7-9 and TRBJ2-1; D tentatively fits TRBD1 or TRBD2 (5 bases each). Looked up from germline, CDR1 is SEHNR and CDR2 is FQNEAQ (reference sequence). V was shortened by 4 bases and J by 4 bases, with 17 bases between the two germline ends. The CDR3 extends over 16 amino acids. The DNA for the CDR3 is TGTGCCAGCAGCTCCCGTCTCGGGACCCCATACAATGAGCAGTTCTTC. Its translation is CASSSRLGTPYNEQFF.

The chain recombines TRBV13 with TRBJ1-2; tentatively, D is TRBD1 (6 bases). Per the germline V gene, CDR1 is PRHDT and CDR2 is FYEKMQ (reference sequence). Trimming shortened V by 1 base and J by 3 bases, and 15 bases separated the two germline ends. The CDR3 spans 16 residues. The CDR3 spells CASSLVQVRGDYGYTF. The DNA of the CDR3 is TGTGCCAGCAGCTTAGTCCAAGTCAGGGGAGACTATGGCTACACCTTC.

CDR3 nucleotides: TGTGCCAGTCTGGAGTGGACAGGGGGGTACGAGCAGTACTTC. Translation gives CASLEWTGGYEQYF. The gene calls are TRBV2 and TRBJ2-7; TRBD1 matches 10 bases. There are 14 residues in the CDR3. V gave up 9 bases and J gave up 4 bases; unmatched junction bases: 9. Germline loops: CDR1 SNHLY, CDR2 FYNNEI.

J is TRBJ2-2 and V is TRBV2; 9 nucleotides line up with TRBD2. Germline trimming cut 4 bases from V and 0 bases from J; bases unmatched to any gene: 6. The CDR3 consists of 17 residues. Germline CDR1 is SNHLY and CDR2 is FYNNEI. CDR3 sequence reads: CASSGPTSGANTGELFF. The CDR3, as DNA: TGTGCCAGCAGTGGCCCGACTAGCGGTGCGAACACCGGGGAGCTGTTTTTT. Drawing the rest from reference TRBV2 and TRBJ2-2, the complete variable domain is EPEVTQTPSHQVTQMGQEVILRCVPISNHLYFYWYRQILGQKVEFLVSFYNNEISEKSEIFDDQFSVERPDGSNFTLKIRSTKLEDSAMYFCASSGPTSGANTGELFFGEGSRLTVL.

CDR3 residues: CASSVAAREIDSPLHF. For the CDR3, the DNA is TGTGCCAGCAGCGTAGCTGCCCGGGAAATTGATTCACCCCTCCACTTT. The J gene is TRBJ1-6, the V gene TRBV9; no definite D call. CDR1 and CDR2 from the germline V gene are SGDLS and YYNGEE. V lost 0 bases and J lost 8, with 15 bases in between. This CDR3 is built from 16 residues.

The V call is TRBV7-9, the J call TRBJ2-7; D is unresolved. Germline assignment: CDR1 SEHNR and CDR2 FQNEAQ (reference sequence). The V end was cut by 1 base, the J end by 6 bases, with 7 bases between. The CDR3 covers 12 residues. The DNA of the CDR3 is TGTGCCAGCAGCTTAGAAGGTTTCGAGCAGTACTTC. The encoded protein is CASSLEGFEQYF.

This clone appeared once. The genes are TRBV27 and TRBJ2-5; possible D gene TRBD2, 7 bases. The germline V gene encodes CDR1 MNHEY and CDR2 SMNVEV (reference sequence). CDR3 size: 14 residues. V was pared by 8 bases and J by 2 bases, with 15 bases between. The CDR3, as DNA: TGTGCCAGCCGCGTGGGGGGGCTTCAAGAGACCCAGTACTTC. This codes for CASRVGGLQETQYF.

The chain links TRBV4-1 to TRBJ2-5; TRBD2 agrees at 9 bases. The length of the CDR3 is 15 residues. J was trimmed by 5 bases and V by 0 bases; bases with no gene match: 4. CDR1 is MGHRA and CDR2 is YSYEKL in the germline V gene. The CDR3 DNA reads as TGCGCCAGCAGCCAAGATCAGCGGGGGGTGGAGACCCAGTACTTC. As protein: CASSQDQRGVETQYF.

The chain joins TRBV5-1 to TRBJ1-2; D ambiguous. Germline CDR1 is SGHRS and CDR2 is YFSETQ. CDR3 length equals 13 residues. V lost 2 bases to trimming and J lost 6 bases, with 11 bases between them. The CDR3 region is CASSFEGFDGYTF. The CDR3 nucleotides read TGCGCCAGCAGCTTTGAGGGATTCGATGGCTACACCTTC. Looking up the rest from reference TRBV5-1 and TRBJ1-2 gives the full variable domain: KAGVTQTPRYLIKTRGQQVTLSCSPISGHRSVSWYQQTPGQGLQFLFEYFSETQRNKGNFPGRFSGRQFSNSRSEMNVSTLELGDSALYLCASSFEGFDGYTFGSGTRLTVV.

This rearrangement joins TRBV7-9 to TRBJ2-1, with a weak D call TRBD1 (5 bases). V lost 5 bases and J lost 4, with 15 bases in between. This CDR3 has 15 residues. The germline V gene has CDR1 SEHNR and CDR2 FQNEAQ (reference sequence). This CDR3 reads CASSPLGALYNEQFF. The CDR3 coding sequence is TGTGCCAGCAGCCCATTAGGGGCTCTATACAATGAGCAGTTCTTC.

In DNA, the CDR3 is TGTGCCAGCAGCTTAACAGCCAGCTACGAGCAGTACTTC. Translation: CASSLTASYEQYF. The chain carries TRBV7-9 and TRBJ2-7; D not certain. V lost 2 bases and J lost 3, with 8 bases in between. Looked up from germline, CDR1 is SEHNR and CDR2 is FQNEAQ (reference sequence). CDR3 length equals 13 residues. The variable domain in full, completed from reference TRBV7-9 and TRBJ2-7, reads DTGVSQNPRHKITKRGQNVTFRCDPISEHNRLYWYRQTLGQGPEFLTYFQNEAQLEKSRLLSDRFSAERPKGSFSTLEIQRTEQGDSAMYLCASSLTASYEQYFGPGTRLTVT.

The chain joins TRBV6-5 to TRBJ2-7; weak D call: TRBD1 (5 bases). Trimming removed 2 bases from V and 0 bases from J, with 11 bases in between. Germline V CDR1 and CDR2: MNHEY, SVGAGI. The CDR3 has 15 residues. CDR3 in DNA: TGTGCCAGCAGTTACGGGTTAAGGGGCTCCTACGAGCAGTACTTC. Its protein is CASSYGLRGSYEQYF.